Detailed here is one TCR beta chain. The data belong to a study of beta chain features in type 1 diabetes. This CDR3 spans 14 amino acids. Deletions cut 0 bases from V and 7 bases from J, with 13 bases between. From germline, CDR1 is LNHNV and CDR2 YYDKDF (reference sequence). Expressed TCRB transcripts got sequenced, as all isolated RNA was reverse transcribed. Repertoires were generated with immunoSEQ multiplex PCR, while TCRdb's copy carries only in-frame clones and drops some. The repertoire consists of 900,000 or so clones, with roughly 16% occurring once and the leading ten covering 0.023%. This TCR was recovered from a woman aged 18-30 years in good health. Sample: naive CD4+ T cells from blood. The chain carries TRBV15 and TRBJ2-7; a weak D match, TRBD2 (6 bases). The CDR3 spells CATSREPTSGEQYF. CDR3 in DNA: TGTGCCACCAGCAGAGAACCGACTAGTGGGGAGCAGTACTTC.